This passage covers 5 T cell receptor beta chains from one sample sequenced in a study of T cells in women clearing cervical HPV infection. Sequencing used immunoSEQ multiplex PCR; TCRdb keeps in-frame clones, though not all of them. The listing contains tens of thousands of clones. Specimen: blood buffy coat. These receptors were collected from a woman aged 18 to 75 with a cervical HPV16 infection that either progressed to CIN3+ or cleared (not recorded which).

As concerns this clone: The read halts 3 residues ahead of the CDR3 end, with the missing end drawn from the germline J gene. The chain links TRBV7-2 to TRBJ2-1; TRBD2 is a possible D gene (7 bases). Trimming shortened V by 5 bases and J by 4 bases, and 15 bases separated the two germline ends. The germline V gene encodes CDR1 SGHTA and CDR2 FQGNSA. The CDR3 is made up of 15 amino acids. CDR3 loop: CASSRGGGVYNEQFF. The sequenced part of the CDR3 DNA is TGTGCCAGCAGCCGAGGGGGGGGCGTGTACAATGAG.

About this clone: The missing CDR3 end, 3 residues past where the read stops, is filled in from the germline J gene. V and J are TRBV6-2 or TRBV6-3 and TRBJ2-2, with TRBD2 as a possible D gene (6 bases). Trimming shortened V by 5 bases and J by 6 bases, and 19 bases separated the two germline ends. This CDR3 has 16 residues. Germline CDR1 and CDR2: MNHEY and SVGEGT. The CDR3 bases that were read are TGTGCCAGCAGTACACAAACTAGCCTTTCCGCCGGGGAG. Translated: CASSTQTSLSAGE. The whole CDR3 sequence reads CASSTQTSLSAGELFF.

On this clone itself: The sample contains more than one DNA sequence encoding this CDR3. The covered CDR3 bases are TGTGCCAGTAGTATCGACGGGGGAGGGACTGGAAACACC. Translated: CASSIDGGGTGNT. The full CDR3 reads CASSIDGGGTGNTIYF. This sequence joins TRBV19 and TRBJ1-3, with a possible D match to TRBD1 (5 bases). The sequence runs out 3 residues before the end of the CDR3; the remainder is reconstructed from the germline J gene. V was clipped by 3 bases and J by 2 bases, with 14 bases between them. This CDR3 has 16 amino acids. Germline V CDR1 and CDR2: LNHDA, SQIVND (reference sequence). Based on the CDR3 plus reference TRBV19 and TRBJ1-3, the full variable domain is DGGITQSPKYLFRKEGQNVTLSCEQNLNHDAMYWYRQDPGQGLRLIYYSQIVNDFQKGDIAEGYSVSREKKESFPLTVTSAQKNPTAFYLCASSIDGGGTGNTIYFGEGSWLTVV.

Points on this clone: The sequence runs out 3 residues before the end of the CDR3; the remainder is reconstructed from the germline J gene. The gene calls are TRBV2 and TRBJ1-5; 8 bases match TRBD1. J lost 2 bases, V lost 1 base, and 1 base had no gene match. CDR1 is SNHLY and CDR2 is FYNNEI in the germline V gene. The CDR3 extends over 15 amino acids. The part of the CDR3 DNA that was read is TGTGCCAGCAGTGAAGACAGGGGGGGCAATCAGCCC. Its protein is CASSEDRGGNQP. In full, the CDR3 reads CASSEDRGGNQPQHF.

Partial CDR3 DNA: TGTGCCAGTAGTATTAGTCCGAGCTCCTATAATTCACCC. Encoded protein: CASSISPSSYNSP. From start to end, the CDR3 is CASSISPSSYNSPLHF. The chain joins TRBV19 to TRBJ1-6; D gene ambiguous. The sequence runs out 3 residues before the end of the CDR3; the remainder is reconstructed from the germline J gene. Germline-derived CDR1 and CDR2 are LNHDA and SQIVND (reference sequence). The CDR3 length is 16 residues. V lost 3 bases and J 0 bases, leaving 9 bases between the germline ends.